The clone carrying this TCR beta chain has just a few counts. This sample is drawn from a study of blood T cell repertoires in COVID-19. Study summary: The analysed material was cDNA or gDNA that came from T cells, B-cell-depleted T cells, or PBMCs.

Profiling relied on immunoSEQ multiplex PCR, and the TCRdb table lists in-frame clones only, not all of them. The data show under 200,000 clones, 70% to 90% seen once. Trimming removed 3 bases at V and 3 bases at J, with 13 bases between. Germline CDR1 reads SGHRS; CDR2 reads YFSETQ. The CDR3 has 14 amino acids. The chain recombines TRBV5-1 with TRBJ2-7; D is possibly TRBD2 (6 bases). Sequencing input: peripheral blood. The source of this sequence is an elderly woman with COVID-19, enrolled during active disease. The CDR3, as DNA: TGCGCCAGCAGCTGGGCGGGACGGAGCTACGAGCAGTACTTC. As protein: CASSWAGRSYEQYF.